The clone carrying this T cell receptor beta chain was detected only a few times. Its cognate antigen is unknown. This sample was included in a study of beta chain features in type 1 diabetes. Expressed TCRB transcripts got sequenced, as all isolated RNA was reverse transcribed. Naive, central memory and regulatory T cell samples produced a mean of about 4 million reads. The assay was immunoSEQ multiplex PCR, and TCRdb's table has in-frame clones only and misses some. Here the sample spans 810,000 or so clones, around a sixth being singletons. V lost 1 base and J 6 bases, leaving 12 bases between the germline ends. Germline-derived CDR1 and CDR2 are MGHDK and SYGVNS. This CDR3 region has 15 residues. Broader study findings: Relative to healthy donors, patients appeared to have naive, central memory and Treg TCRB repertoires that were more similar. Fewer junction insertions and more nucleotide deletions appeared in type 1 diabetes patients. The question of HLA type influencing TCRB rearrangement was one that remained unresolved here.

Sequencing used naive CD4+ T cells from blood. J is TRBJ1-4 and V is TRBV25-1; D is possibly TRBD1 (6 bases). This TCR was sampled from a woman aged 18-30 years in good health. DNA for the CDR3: TGTGCCAGCAGTGAATGGGACACTTTCGATGAAAAACTGTTTTTT. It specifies CASSEWDTFDEKLFF. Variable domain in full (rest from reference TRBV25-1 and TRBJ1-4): EADIYQTPRYLVIGTGKKITLECSQTMGHDKMYWYQQDPGMELHLIHYSYGVNSTEKGDLSSESTVSRIRTEHFPLTLESARPSHTSQYLCASSEWDTFDEKLFFGSGTQLSVL.